This T cell receptor (beta chain) was obtained from a study of early stage breast cancer tumors. This table comes from immunoSEQ multiplex PCR, and its TCRdb copy is limited to in-frame clones, with some not included. The table has 60,000 to 75,000 clones, 75% to 90% seen once. CDR3 length: 12 residues. The ends were cut back, 4 bases at V and 1 base at J, with 8 bases in the middle. CDR1 and CDR2 from the germline V gene are GTSNPN and SVGIG (reference sequence). V is TRBV30 and J is TRBJ2-7, with TRBD1 as a possible D gene (5 bases). Source material: blood. The sequence was collected from a person aged 40-50 years with breast cancer. The CDR3 here is CAWKGLSYEQYF. The CDR3 nucleotides read TGTGCCTGGAAGGGGCTATCCTACGAGCAGTACTTC.